Following are 11 T cell receptor beta chains from one sample sequenced in a study of T cell clonality in common variable immunodeficiency. Some clones are missing from TCRdb's copy, which holds only in-frame ones; the method was immunoSEQ multiplex PCR. There are 35,000 to 50,000 clones in the sample, none observed a single time. The sample comprised peripheral blood mononuclear cells. Receptor source: a person aged 18-70 years in good health.

This clone occurred many times. The CDR3 end falls 3 residues outside the read, so it is completed with the germline J gene. This chain connects TRBV20-1 to TRBJ2-5; 8 nucleotides match TRBD1. Germline V gives CDR1 DFQATT, CDR2 SNEGSKA (reference sequence). Trimming at V came to 2 bases and at J to 5 bases, leaving 4 bases not matched to a gene. CDR3 size: 13 residues. The CDR3 protein is CSARRQGLETQYF. The part of the CDR3 DNA that was read is TGCAGTGCTAGAAGACAGGGGCTGGAGACC.

There are many counts of this clone. The missing CDR3 end, 3 residues past where the read stops, is filled in from the germline J gene. The chain has TRBV2 and TRBJ1-2; D is ambiguous. Germline CDR1 reads SNHLY; CDR2 reads FYNNEI. The CDR3 is made up of 12 amino acids. The CDR3 spells CASNSPPEGYTF. The sequenced part of the CDR3 DNA is TGTGCCAGCAACAGCCCCCCGGAGGGC.

This clone appeared many times. The read ends 3 residues shy of where the CDR3 ends; the end is completed using the germline J gene. This rearrangement joins TRBV30 to TRBJ1-5; tentative D call: TRBD1 (6 bases). The germline CDR1 and CDR2 sequences are GTSNPN and SVGIG (reference sequence). V shed 1 base and J shed 5 bases, with 9 bases lying between them. The CDR3 is 13 residues long. The CDR3 bases that were read are TGTGCCTGGAGTGACAGGGCGGATCAGCCC. This encodes CAWSDRADQP. The CDR3, in full, reads CAWSDRADQPQHF.

This clone was recorded at least ten times. The read comes to an end 3 residues before the CDR3 does, leaving the germline J gene to fill in the end. The V and J genes are TRBV5-1 and TRBJ2-1; 7 bases match TRBD1. Trimming cost V 4 bases and J 7 bases; bases outside gene matches: 11. CDR3 length: 15 amino acids. In germline, CDR1 is SGHRS, CDR2 YFSETQ. CDR3 residues: CASSPTTGSRNEQFF. The DNA read from the CDR3 is TGCGCCAGCAGCCCCACGACAGGGAGCCGGAATGAG. Supplemented by reference TRBV5-1 and TRBJ2-1, the full variable domain reads KAGVTQTPRYLIKTRGQQVTLSCSPISGHRSVSWYQQTPGQGLQFLFEYFSETQRNKGNFPGRFSGRQFSNSRSEMNVSTLELGDSALYLCASSPTTGSRNEQFFGPGTRLTVL.

This clone was seen at least ten times. Read data end 3 residues before the CDR3 end; the end is taken from the germline J gene. The chain uses TRBV5-1 and TRBJ1-6; 7 positions agree with TRBD1. J was trimmed by 7 bases and V by 3 bases; bases with no gene match: 4. The CDR3 loop spans 14 amino acids. The germline gives CDR1 SGHRS, CDR2 YFSETQ. The sequenced CDR3 bases are TGCGCCAGCAGCTACGGGACAGAGAATTCACCC. Translation: CASSYGTENSP. The CDR3 in its entirety is CASSYGTENSPLHF.

This clone was seen a few times. The CDR3 is cut off 3 residues early in the read; its end comes from the germline J gene. The chain carries TRBV10-2 and TRBJ2-5, with unresolved D. Per the germline V gene, CDR1 is WSHSY and CDR2 is SAAADI. V lost 6 bases and J 5 bases, leaving 7 bases between the germline ends. The CDR3 has 11 residues. The covered CDR3 bases are TGCGCCAGCAGATATCAGGAGACC. Its protein product is CASRYQET. The full CDR3 protein reads CASRYQETQYF.

Comment on this clone: The read comes to an end 3 residues before the CDR3 does, leaving the germline J gene to fill in the end. The chain combines TRBV20-1 with TRBJ2-7; D is perhaps TRBD1 or TRBD2 (5 bases each). Deletions cut 0 bases from V and 5 bases from J, with 14 bases between. Germline-derived CDR1 and CDR2 are DFQATT and SNEGSKA (reference sequence). The CDR3 covers 14 residues. CDR3 loop: CSARDGGRVDEQYF. CDR3 DNA (partial): TGCAGTGCTAGAGATGGAGGCAGGGTTGACGAG.

The sample holds a few counts of this clone. The read terminates 3 residues ahead of where the CDR3 ends, so the germline J gene completes it. The gene calls are TRBV20-1 and TRBJ2-1; TRBD2 matches 11 bases. V lost 4 bases, J lost 5 bases, and 19 bases stayed unmatched. The CDR3 contains 19 residues. Germline V gives CDR1 DFQATT, CDR2 SNEGSKA (reference sequence). Incomplete CDR3 DNA: TGCAGTGCTAACCCCGGGATCACTAGCGGGAGAGGGGCGCACAATGAG. Its translation: CSANPGITSGRGAHNE. The CDR3 in its entirety is CSANPGITSGRGAHNEQFF.

This clone was seen ten or more times. This chain's CDR3 is CASSRTSTDTQYF. CDR3 DNA, as far as it was read: TGTGCCAGCAGCCGGACTAGCACAGATACG. This chain connects TRBV14 to TRBJ2-3, with D possibly TRBD2 on 5 matching bases. The sequence runs out 3 residues before the end of the CDR3; the remainder is reconstructed from the germline J gene. The V gene lost 4 bases and the J gene lost 0 bases, with 5 bases spanning the gap. The CDR3 extends over 13 amino acids. Germline V gene sequence: CDR1 SGHDN, CDR2 FVKESK.

This clone showed up many times. Sequencing ends 3 residues short of the CDR3 end; the germline J gene provides the rest. J is TRBJ2-5 and V is TRBV18; no clear D gene. The CDR3 extends over 12 amino acids. V was cut by 3 bases and J by 2 bases, with 4 bases left in between. Looked up from germline, CDR1 is KGHSH and CDR2 is LQKENI. CDR3 loop: CASSPMQETQYF. The sequenced part of the CDR3 DNA is TGTGCCAGCTCACCTATGCAAGAGACC.

This clone was counted many times. From the germline J gene comes the end of the CDR3, since the read stops 3 residues before it. J is TRBJ2-3 and V is TRBV19; 7 positions agree with TRBD2. The CDR3 sequence is 15 residues long. Germline V gene lookup returns CDR1 LNHDA and CDR2 SQIVND (reference sequence). Trimming removed 5 bases from V and 2 bases from J; junction bases left unmatched: 7. The chain's CDR3 is CASSGRAGNTDTQYF. The sequenced part of the CDR3 DNA is TGTGCCAGTAGTGGGAGAGCGGGGAACACAGATACG.